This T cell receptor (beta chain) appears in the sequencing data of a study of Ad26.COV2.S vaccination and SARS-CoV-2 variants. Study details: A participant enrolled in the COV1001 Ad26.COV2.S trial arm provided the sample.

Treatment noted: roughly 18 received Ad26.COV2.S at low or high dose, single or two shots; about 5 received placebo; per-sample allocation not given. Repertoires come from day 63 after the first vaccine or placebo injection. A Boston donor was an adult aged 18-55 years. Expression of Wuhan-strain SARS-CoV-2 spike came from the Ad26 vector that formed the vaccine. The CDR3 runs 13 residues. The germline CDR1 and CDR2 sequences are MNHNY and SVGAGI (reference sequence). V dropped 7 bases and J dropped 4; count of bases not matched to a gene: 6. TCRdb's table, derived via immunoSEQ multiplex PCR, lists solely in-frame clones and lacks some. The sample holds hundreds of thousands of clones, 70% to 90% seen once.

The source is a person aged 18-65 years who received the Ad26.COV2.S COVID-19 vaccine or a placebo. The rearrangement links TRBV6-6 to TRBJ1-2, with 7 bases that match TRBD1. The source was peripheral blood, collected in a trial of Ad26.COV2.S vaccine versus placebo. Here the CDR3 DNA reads TGTGCCAGCAACCAGGGGGTCTCCTATGGCTACACCTTC. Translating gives CASNQGVSYGYTF.